The clone carrying this T cell receptor (beta chain) appeared a few times. The source of the sample is a study of T cell changes during pregnancy in multiple sclerosis. The table came from immunoSEQ multiplex PCR; TCRdb's copy has only in-frame clones and leaves some out. The sample holds roughly 58,000 clones, 92% seen once. V lost 5 bases to trimming and J lost 4 bases, with 17 bases between them. The CDR3 is 15 residues long. CDR1 is MNHEY, CDR2 SVGAGI, per germline. The gene calls are TRBV6-5 and TRBJ1-2; tentatively, D is TRBD1 (6 bases). This receptor was obtained from a female donor in good health, enrolled as a control in a pregnancy study. Sequenced here: CD4+ T cells from peripheral blood mononuclear cells, sampled after pregnancy. The CDR3 loop is CASSLQGDGPYGYTF. The CDR3 DNA reads as TGTGCCAGCAGTCTACAGGGCGATGGCCCCTATGGCTACACCTTC.